This T cell receptor beta chain was observed in a study of blood T cell repertoires in COVID-19. Clones were sequenced by immunoSEQ multiplex PCR, and TCRdb holds only the in-frame ones, with some missing. The repertoire holds roughly 260,000 clones, with more than 85% as singletons. The sequencing sample was made of peripheral blood. This receptor was obtained from a person in their late teens or twenties with COVID-19, enrolled during active disease.

This chain's CDR3 is CASSPTGGSSNYGYTF. The CDR3 region has the DNA TGTGCCAGCTCACCAACTGGCGGCAGCTCCAACTATGGCTACACCTTC. The V gene is TRBV18, the J gene TRBJ1-2; D remains ambiguous. The germline CDR1 and CDR2 sequences are KGHSH and LQKENI. V was clipped by 2 bases and J by 2 bases, with 15 bases between them. The CDR3 runs 16 residues.